A single sample gave rise to the 8 T cell receptor beta chains below, sequenced in a study of shared clonotypes between healthy human individuals. Repertoires were generated with immunoSEQ multiplex PCR, while TCRdb's copy carries only in-frame clones and drops some. Found here are under 750,000 clones, just under 75% of them singletons; the top ten hold approximately 2%. The sequenced sample was memory CD4+ T cells sorted from blood. The subset was: CD45RA-negative fraction. The receptors shown here come from a woman in her 30s in good health.

This clone has a count of ten or more. The chain uses TRBV5-6 and TRBJ2-5; weak D call: TRBD2 (6 bases). Germline V gene sequence: CDR1 SGHDT, CDR2 YYEEEE. The CDR3 totals 16 residues. V was cut by 6 bases and J by 1 base, with 19 bases left in between. The CDR3 nucleotides are TGTGCCAGCACCCGAGGGGACTTTAGAATCCAAGAGACCCAGTACTTC. As protein: CASTRGDFRIQETQYF.

The chain combines TRBV28 with TRBJ1-6; maybe TRBD1 (6 bases). Germline CDR1 reads MDHEN; CDR2 reads SYDVKM. The V end lost 3 bases, the J end lost 0 bases, and 15 bases lay between the germline ends. The CDR3 contains 18 residues. CDR3 residues: CASSLGGGRNSYNSPLHF. CDR3 sequence (DNA): TGTGCCAGCAGTTTGGGAGGGGGAAGGAACTCCTATAATTCACCCCTCCACTTT.

The sample holds one count of this clone. Here the CDR3 reads CASTTDRLWGNTIYF. In DNA, the CDR3 is TGTGCCAGCACCACAGACAGATTGTGGGGAAACACCATATATTTT. The rearrangement uses TRBV28 and TRBJ1-3; TRBD1 might be the D (5 bases). The ends were cut back, 7 bases at V and 4 bases at J, with 17 bases in the middle. Germline values: CDR1 MDHEN, CDR2 SYDVKM. The CDR3 consists of 15 residues.

The chain joins TRBV7-2 to TRBJ1-5, with D possibly matching TRBD1 (5 bases). Trimming took off 3 bases at V and 5 bases at J, with 11 bases between the two ends. CDR1 and CDR2 from the germline V gene are SGHTA and FQGNSA. This CDR3 region has 14 residues. The CDR3 nucleotides read TGTGCCAGCAGCTTGCAGGACATCTATCAGCCCCAGCATTTT. Protein product: CASSLQDIYQPQHF.

There are a few counts of this clone. The V gene is TRBV5-6, the J gene TRBJ2-1, with a possible D match to TRBD2 (6 bases). CDR1 and CDR2 (germline): SGHDT, YYEEEE. V was clipped by 4 bases and J by 9 bases, with 17 bases between them. This CDR3 has 14 amino acids. This CDR3 is CASSPSPGEFEQFF. In DNA form, the CDR3 reads TGTGCCAGCAGCCCGTCCCCGGGGGAGTTTGAGCAGTTCTTC.

The V gene is TRBV5-1, the J gene TRBJ1-1, with 11 bases lining up with TRBD1. Per germline, CDR1 SGHRS and CDR2 YFSETQ. Losses at the gene ends were 1 base for V and 3 bases for J; bases not matched to a gene: 5. The CDR3 is 16 residues long. In nucleotides, the CDR3 is TGCGCCAGCAGCTTGTTCGGGACAGGGGGTGACACTGAAGCTTTCTTT. Protein product: CASSLFGTGGDTEAFF.

This clone was recorded at least ten times. The chain carries TRBV6-5 and TRBJ2-3, with D perhaps TRBD1 or TRBD2 (6 bases each). The CDR3 runs 14 residues. Trimming removed 1 base at V and 6 bases at J, with 11 bases between. Germline lookup yields CDR1 MNHEY and CDR2 SVGAGI. The CDR3 loop is CASSYYLGGDTQYF. The CDR3 nucleotides read TGTGCCAGCAGTTACTACCTAGGGGGGGATACGCAGTATTTT.

The CDR3 reads CASSGYGTATNEKLFF. The CDR3 DNA reads as TGTGCCAGCAGCGGATATGGGACAGCAACTAATGAAAAACTGTTTTTT. The chain has TRBV9 and TRBJ1-4, with 7 bases that match TRBD1. Trimming cost V 3 bases and J 0 bases; bases outside gene matches: 5. Germline CDR1 and CDR2: SGDLS and YYNGEE. This CDR3 spans 16 amino acids.